These T cell receptor beta chains were read from a single sample in a study of OX40 agonist ivuxolimab in advanced cancers. TCRdb's copy holds only in-frame clones and misses some; the assay was immunoSEQ multiplex PCR. The table lists about 49,000 clones, roughly 79% of them singletons. Sequences were derived from CD4+ or CD8+ T cells sorted from blood, sampled in a trial of the OX40 agonist ivuxolimab. These receptors were taken from an adult with an advanced solid tumor such as melanoma, head and neck, liver or kidney cancer. CDR3s include the opening cysteine and the closing phenylalanine or tryptophan. Fields, in order: V gene, clone size, J gene, D gene, CDR3 DNA, CDR3 protein. D genes are given only for firm matches. A row's size may be missing; if present it is once, few, many or a size class.

v_gene: TRBV6-5
abundance: NA
j_gene: TRBJ2-4
d_gene: TRBD1
CDR3nt: TGTGCCAGCAGCTTGGACAGGGCCAAAAACATTCAGTACTTC
CDR3aa: CASSLDRAKNIQYF

v_gene: TRBV5-1
abundance: NA
j_gene: TRBJ1-5
d_gene: NA
CDR3nt: TGCGCCAGCAGCTTGGTGGGCACTAGCGGGCCTTTATATAGCAATCAGCCCCAGCATTTT
CDR3aa: CASSLVGTSGPLYSNQPQHF

v_gene: TRBV7-8
abundance: few
j_gene: TRBJ2-2
d_gene: NA
CDR3nt: TGTGCCAGCAGCTCAGCGGTCCACACCGGGGAGCTGTTTTTT
CDR3aa: CASSSAVHTGELFF

v_gene: TRBV4-1
abundance: once
j_gene: TRBJ2-1
d_gene: TRBD2
CDR3nt: TGCGCCAGCAGCCAAAATAGCGGGAGTGGCTATGAGCAGTTCTTC
CDR3aa: CASSQNSGSGYEQFF

v_gene: TRBV6-1
abundance: NA
j_gene: TRBJ2-7
d_gene: NA
CDR3nt: TGTGCCAGCAGTGAAGCCCGAGGCCGGGTATACGGGAACGAGCAGTACTTC
CDR3aa: CASSEARGRVYGNEQYF

v_gene: TRBV27
abundance: NA
j_gene: TRBJ2-7
d_gene: TRBD2
CDR3nt: TGTGCCAGCAGTTTTCTGGTAGCGGGGGGAACCTACGAGCAGTACTTC
CDR3aa: CASSFLVAGGTYEQYF

v_gene: TRBV10-2
abundance: few
j_gene: TRBJ1-1
d_gene: TRBD1
CDR3nt: TGCGCCAGCAGAGGGACAGGGGGCTACACTGAAGCTTTCTTT
CDR3aa: CASRGTGGYTEAFF

v_gene: TRBV5-1
abundance: once
j_gene: TRBJ1-2
d_gene: NA
CDR3nt: TGCGCCAGCAGCTTTTCAGGGGCGGATGGCTACACCTTC
CDR3aa: CASSFSGADGYTF

v_gene: TRBV4-2
abundance: NA
j_gene: TRBJ2-2
d_gene: NA
CDR3nt: TGTGCCAGCAGCCCCCAACGACTTAACACCGGGGAGCTGTTTTTT
CDR3aa: CASSPQRLNTGELFF

v_gene: TRBV6-5
abundance: NA
j_gene: TRBJ1-3
d_gene: TRBD1
CDR3nt: TGTGCCAGCAGTTCACAGGGGGTCTCTGGAAACACCATATATTTT
CDR3aa: CASSSQGVSGNTIYF

v_gene: TRBV7-9
abundance: NA
j_gene: TRBJ2-3
d_gene: NA
CDR3nt: TGTGCCAGCAGCCTCCTGTCCGAGACTAGCACAGATACGCAGTATTTT
CDR3aa: CASSLLSETSTDTQYF

v_gene: TRBV30
abundance: once
j_gene: TRBJ1-1
d_gene: NA
CDR3nt: TGTGCCTGGAGTGCAAGGGCTGAAGCTTTCTTT
CDR3aa: CAWSARAEAFF

v_gene: TRBV2
abundance: NA
j_gene: TRBJ2-5
d_gene: NA
CDR3nt: TGTGCCAGCAGTGGGAGATTACAAGAGACCCAGTACTTC
CDR3aa: CASSGRLQETQYF

v_gene: TRBV19
abundance: few
j_gene: TRBJ2-1
d_gene: NA
CDR3nt: TGTGCCAGTAGTATAGGTGGGGGGAGGGGGAACAATGAGCAGTTCTTC
CDR3aa: CASSIGGGRGNNEQFF

v_gene: TRBV4-3
abundance: NA
j_gene: TRBJ2-5
d_gene: TRBD2
CDR3nt: TGCGCCAGCAGCCAAGGACTAGCGGGATTGGGAACCCAGTACTTC
CDR3aa: CASSQGLAGLGTQYF

v_gene: TRBV27
abundance: NA
j_gene: TRBJ1-2
d_gene: TRBD1
CDR3nt: TGTGCCAGCAGGGACCCGTACAGGGGCCTCTATGGCTACACCTTC
CDR3aa: CASRDPYRGLYGYTF

v_gene: TRBV19
abundance: NA
j_gene: TRBJ1-3
d_gene: TRBD1
CDR3nt: TGTGCCAGTAGTATCCGTCAGGGGGCGCGCGGAAACACCATATATTTT
CDR3aa: CASSIRQGARGNTIYF

v_gene: TRBV7-6
abundance: NA
j_gene: TRBJ2-5
d_gene: TRBD2
CDR3nt: TGTGCCAGCAGCTTGGTTGGTGGAGCGGGAGGGGTTGCGGAGACCCAGTACTTC
CDR3aa: CASSLVGGAGGVAETQYF

v_gene: TRBV13
abundance: once
j_gene: TRBJ2-1
d_gene: TRBD2
CDR3nt: TGTGCCAGCAGCCCCCAGACTAGCGGGACCTACAATGAGCAGTTCTTC
CDR3aa: CASSPQTSGTYNEQFF

v_gene: TRBV19
abundance: NA
j_gene: TRBJ2-3
d_gene: TRBD2
CDR3nt: TGTGCCAGTACGGCTAGCGGGAGTCAGGATACGCAGTATTTT
CDR3aa: CASTASGSQDTQYF

v_gene: TRBV7-9
abundance: NA
j_gene: TRBJ2-3
d_gene: NA
CDR3nt: TGTGCCAGCAGCTTATCAACGGGGACAGATACGCAGTATTTT
CDR3aa: CASSLSTGTDTQYF

v_gene: TRBV5-1
abundance: NA
j_gene: TRBJ2-7
d_gene: NA
CDR3nt: TGCGCCAGCAGCTTGGCCTACAGCTCCCACGAGCAGTACTTC
CDR3aa: CASSLAYSSHEQYF

v_gene: TRBV6-6
abundance: NA
j_gene: TRBJ1-2
d_gene: TRBD1
CDR3nt: TGTGCCAGCAGTACCCTAGGGACAGGGAATGGCTACACCTTC
CDR3aa: CASSTLGTGNGYTF

v_gene: TRBV5-4
abundance: NA
j_gene: TRBJ2-7
d_gene: NA
CDR3nt: TGTGCCAGCAGCTGGGGCGGGACGAGCTCCTACGAGCAGTACTTC
CDR3aa: CASSWGGTSSYEQYF

v_gene: TRBV6-1
abundance: NA
j_gene: TRBJ2-2
d_gene: NA
CDR3nt: TGTGCCAGCAGTGAAAATCCGGGAGCGAACACCGGGGAGCTGTTTTTT
CDR3aa: CASSENPGANTGELFF

v_gene: TRBV7-2
abundance: NA
j_gene: TRBJ1-1
d_gene: NA
CDR3nt: TGTGCCAGCAGCGTAACAGACGACAGGGAAGCTTTCTTT
CDR3aa: CASSVTDDREAFF

v_gene: TRBV5-1
abundance: NA
j_gene: TRBJ1-1
d_gene: NA
CDR3nt: TGCGCCAGCAGCTTGGTCGCCGACCGTTCTAAGAACACTGAAGCTTTCTTT
CDR3aa: CASSLVADRSKNTEAFF